Listed here are 10 T cell receptor beta chains from one sample, sequenced in a study of cytomegalovirus exposure and HLA in healthy donors. Researchers ran the PCR with 60 Vbeta and 13 Jbeta primers. Clones were sequenced by immunoSEQ multiplex PCR, and TCRdb holds only the in-frame ones, with some missing. The table lists 100,000 or so clones, approximately 66% of them singletons, with about a tenth in the top ten. Sequencing was performed on PBMCs. The receptors derive from a man aged 40-50 years in good health and CMV-seropositive.

The rearrangement joins TRBV29-1 to TRBJ2-7; 10 positions agree with TRBD2. Per the germline V gene, CDR1 is SQVTM and CDR2 is ANQGSEA. V lost 0 bases, J lost 5 bases, and 10 bases stayed unmatched. This CDR3 region has 16 residues. The CDR3 DNA is TGCAGCGTTGAAGATCCCCTAGCGGGAGCTCGAGACGAGCAGTACTTC. As protein: CSVEDPLAGARDEQYF.

This CDR3 reads CASSQDQNRKGTDTQYF. The CDR3 DNA reads as TGCGCCAGCAGCCAAGATCAAAACAGGAAAGGAACAGATACGCAGTATTTT. The chain carries TRBV4-1 and TRBJ2-3; D may be TRBD1 (5 bases). Trimming shortened V by 0 bases and J by 3 bases, and 16 bases separated the two germline ends. Per germline, CDR1 MGHRA and CDR2 YSYEKL. The CDR3 has 17 residues.

This clone was observed a single time. The chain carries TRBV5-1 and TRBJ2-5; 10 nucleotides align to TRBD2. V shed 0 bases and J 5 bases; nucleotides not matched to a gene: 7. CDR3 length equals 16 residues. Looked up from germline, CDR1 is SGHRS and CDR2 is YFSETQ. The DNA of the CDR3 is TGCGCCAGCAGCTTGGCCCTAGCGGGAGTGGAGGAGACCCAGTACTTC. It is translated as CASSLALAGVEETQYF. The variable domain in full, with the rest retrieved from reference TRBV5-1 and TRBJ2-5, is KAGVTQTPRYLIKTRGQQVTLSCSPISGHRSVSWYQQTPGQGLQFLFEYFSETQRNKGNFPGRFSGRQFSNSRSEMNVSTLELGDSALYLCASSLALAGVEETQYFGPGTRLLVL.

This clone has a handful of counts. The chain combines TRBV9 with TRBJ2-7; D gene uncertain. Trimming cost V 3 bases and J 3 bases, with 10 bases left between them. Germline V gene data show CDR1 as SGDLS and CDR2 as YYNGEE. The CDR3 sequence is 13 residues long. CDR3 DNA: TGTGCCAGCAGCGGAGAGGAAGGCTACGAGCAGTACTTC. Its translation: CASSGEEGYEQYF. The full variable domain, with the rest looked up from reference TRBV9 and TRBJ2-7, is DSGVTQTPKHLITATGQRVTLRCSPRSGDLSVYWYQQSLDQGLQFLIQYYNGEERAKGNILERFSAQQFPDLHSELNLSSLELGDSALYFCASSGEEGYEQYFGPGTRLTVT.

The chain has TRBV5-8 and TRBJ2-5; tentative D call: TRBD2 (6 bases). The CDR3 has 14 residues. V lost 2 bases, J lost 1 base, and 9 bases lay in between. The germline V gene encodes CDR1 SGHTS and CDR2 YDEGEE. CDR3 sequence: CASSFEGGQETQYF. CDR3 DNA sequence: TGTGCCAGCAGCTTTGAGGGAGGCCAAGAGACCCAGTACTTC.

This clone showed up just a few times. Only one base separates this from a far larger clonotype, so it likely reflects a read error. Other nucleotide sequences from this sample produce the same CDR3. This sequence joins TRBV7-9 and TRBJ1-1; maybe TRBD1 (5 bases). CDR3 length: 13 amino acids. With 3 bases removed from V and 8 bases from J, the gap between germline ends came to 13 bases. Germline CDR1 reads SEHNR; CDR2 reads FQNEAQ (reference sequence). CDR3 in DNA: TGTGCCAGCAGCTTGGCGGGGGTGGGGGAAGCTTTCTTT. As protein: CASSLAGVGEAFF.

The CDR3 here is CASSQERQGSNEQFF. The CDR3 nucleotides read TGTGCCAGCAGCCAAGAGAGACAGGGAAGCAATGAGCAGTTCTTC. The chain carries TRBV4-2 and TRBJ2-1, with 7 bases matching TRBD1. The CDR3 loop spans 15 amino acids. With V trimmed by 0 bases and J by 6 bases, 5 bases remained unmatched. The germline V gene encodes CDR1 LGHNA and CDR2 YNFKEQ.

V is TRBV5-1 and J is TRBJ1-5; 11 positions match TRBD1. The germline V gene encodes CDR1 SGHRS and CDR2 YFSETQ. J gave up 4 bases and V 4 bases, and 16 bases lay outside the gene matches. The CDR3 runs 19 residues. CDR3 DNA: TGCGCCAGCAGCCGCAAACGGGACAGGGGGGGAATAAGGAATCAGCCCCAGCATTTT. As protein: CASSRKRDRGGIRNQPQHF.

The chain employs TRBV9 and TRBJ1-1, with D uncertain. Between the trimmed V and J ends, which lost 4 bases and 4 bases, there was a span of 20 bases. CDR1 and CDR2 (germline): SGDLS, YYNGEE. CDR3 size: 16 residues. The CDR3 spells CASSTPTGSSLTEAFF. CDR3 in DNA: TGTGCCAGCAGCACTCCGACTGGATCATCCCTCACTGAAGCTTTCTTT.

The chain is built from TRBV6-5 and TRBJ1-5; 11 bases line up with TRBD1. The CDR3 contains 14 residues. CDR1 and CDR2 from the germline V gene are MNHEY and SVGAGI. V dropped 6 bases and J dropped 5; count of bases not matched to a gene: 3. The chain's CDR3 is CASSVGQGDQPQHF. The CDR3 coding sequence is TGTGCCAGCAGCGTGGGACAGGGGGATCAGCCCCAGCATTTT.